Below are 15 T cell receptor beta chains sequenced from a single sample in a study of blood T cell repertoires in COVID-19. Sequencing used immunoSEQ multiplex PCR; TCRdb keeps in-frame clones, though not all of them. Of fewer than 80,000 clones listed, more than 65% are singletons. Sequencing was carried out using peripheral blood. Receptor source: an elderly woman with active or convalescent COVID-19.

The V gene is TRBV7-9, the J gene TRBJ2-1; 12 bases align to TRBD2. J was trimmed by 7 bases and V by 6 bases; bases with no gene match: 1. The CDR3 spans 13 residues. Germline V gives CDR1 SEHNR, CDR2 FQNEAQ (reference sequence). The CDR3 loop reads CASRTSGRNEQFF. The CDR3, as DNA: TGTGCCAGCAGGACTAGCGGGAGAAATGAGCAGTTCTTC.

This clone was observed a handful of times. The chain recombines TRBV28 with TRBJ2-7, with D possibly being TRBD2 (7 bases). The germline V gene has CDR1 MDHEN and CDR2 SYDVKM. This CDR3 region has 15 residues. Between the trimmed V and J ends, which lost 6 bases and 2 bases, there was a span of 17 bases. CDR3 region: CASSPRGGETYEQYF. The CDR3 DNA is TGTGCCAGCAGCCCGAGGGGGGGGGAAACCTACGAGCAGTACTTC.

Comment on this clone: An end of the junction differs from the germline gene, which may be a read error. The chain recombines TRBV11-2 with TRBJ1-1; D remains ambiguous. CDR1 and CDR2 from the germline V gene are SGHAT and FQNNGV. This CDR3 comprises 15 residues. The CDR3 DNA sequence: TGTGCCAGCAGCCTAGAGCACACACTGAACACTGAAGCTTTCTTT. Translated: CASSLEHTLNTEAFF.

There are a few counts of this clone. The chain couples TRBV5-4 to TRBJ2-7, with 13 bases identical to TRBD2. This CDR3 spans 16 amino acids. Unmatched junction bases numbered 10, after V lost 4 bases and J lost 6 bases. The germline gives CDR1 SGHNT, CDR2 YYREEE (reference sequence). CDR3 loop: CASSTATGLAGSEQYF. The CDR3 nucleotides read TGTGCCAGCAGCACCGCAACGGGACTAGCGGGAAGCGAGCAGTACTTC.

The rearrangement joins TRBV28 to TRBJ1-2; D remains unclear. Trimming removed 3 bases at V and 0 bases at J, with 14 bases between. The germline gives CDR1 MDHEN, CDR2 SYDVKM. The CDR3 is 16 amino acids. The CDR3 DNA reads TGTGCCAGCAGTTTTATTGTGGGCGACACTAACTATGGCTACACCTTC. Translated, it gives CASSFIVGDTNYGYTF.

The chain links TRBV28 to TRBJ2-1; the D gene is possibly TRBD2 (5 bases). Trimming removed 9 bases from V and 2 bases from J, with 14 bases in between. In germline, CDR1 is MDHEN, CDR2 SYDVKM. This CDR3 is 14 amino acids long. In nucleotides, the CDR3 is TGTGCCAGTAGCCTTAGAGGGACCTACAATGAGCAGTTCTTC. Residues: CASSLRGTYNEQFF.

V is TRBV6-5 and J is TRBJ1-4, with D hard to call. The CDR3 is 15 residues long. V lost 3 bases and J 10 bases, leaving 18 bases between the germline ends. Germline loops: CDR1 MNHEY, CDR2 SVGAGI. CDR3 amino acids: CASSYSFQSGVKLFF. The CDR3 coding sequence is TGTGCCAGCAGTTATAGTTTTCAGTCGGGAGTAAAACTGTTTTTT.

This clone was detected once. This chain connects TRBV5-1 to TRBJ2-1, with TRBD2 matching 13 bases. V was clipped by 0 bases and J by 7 bases; unmatched bases: 1. The germline V gene has CDR1 SGHRS and CDR2 YFSETQ. The CDR3 extends over 15 amino acids. This chain's CDR3 is CASSLEGLAGNEQFF. As DNA, the CDR3 is TGCGCCAGCAGCTTGGAGGGACTAGCGGGAAATGAGCAGTTCTTC.

V gene TRBV6-6 combines with J gene TRBJ2-2, with no clear D. The CDR3 covers 11 residues. Germline V gene lookup returns CDR1 MNHNY and CDR2 SVGAGI (reference sequence). The ends were cut back, 7 bases at V and 5 bases at J, with 5 bases in the middle. The CDR3 protein is CASTLTGELFF. CDR3 DNA sequence: TGTGCCAGCACGTTGACCGGGGAGCTGTTTTTT.

The J gene is TRBJ2-7, the V gene TRBV9, with D possibly being TRBD2 (6 bases). CDR1 SGDLS and CDR2 YYNGEE come from the germline V gene. CDR3 length equals 14 residues. V was trimmed by 4 bases and J by 5 bases, leaving 16 bases between them. CDR3 loop: CASSLGGRRHEQYF. DNA for the CDR3: TGTGCCAGCAGCCTCGGAGGGCGAAGACACGAGCAGTACTTC.

V is TRBV7-2 and J is TRBJ2-1; TRBD2 matches 11 bases. The germline CDR1 and CDR2 sequences are SGHTA and FQGNSA. The J segment lost 4 bases and the V segment lost 4 bases, leaving 6 bases of the junction unmatched. This CDR3 has 16 residues. The CDR3 nucleotides read TGTGCCAGCAGCTCCAGGACTAGCGGGTCATACAATGAGCAGTTCTTC. As protein: CASSSRTSGSYNEQFF.

This chain connects TRBV13 to TRBJ2-1; D might be TRBD2 (6 bases). CDR1 PRHDT and CDR2 FYEKMQ come from the germline V gene (reference sequence). CDR3 length: 14 amino acids. V lost 0 bases, J lost 11 bases, and 14 bases lay in between. The CDR3 DNA reads as TGTGCCAGCAGCTTAGGCACGGGACTTACTAAGCAGTTCTTC. It translates to CASSLGTGLTKQFF.

The rearrangement joins TRBV6-6 to TRBJ1-5; unclear D gene. V gave up 4 bases and J gave up 1 base, with 5 bases separating them. Per germline, CDR1 MNHNY and CDR2 SVGAGI (reference sequence). The CDR3 has 13 residues. CDR3 sequence: CASSLQSNQPQHF. The CDR3 DNA sequence: TGTGCCAGCAGTTTGCAGAGCAATCAGCCCCAGCATTTT.

The rearrangement uses TRBV6-4 and TRBJ2-2, with 10 bases lining up with TRBD2. The junction had 7 bases not matched to a gene; V was cut back by 3 bases and J by 9 bases. Germline loops: CDR1 MRHNA, CDR2 SNTAGT. CDR3 length: 15 amino acids. The CDR3 here is CASSERAGGPRELFF. The CDR3 DNA follows: TGTGCCAGCAGTGAACGAGCGGGAGGGCCCCGGGAGCTGTTTTTT.

The V gene is TRBV7-2, the J gene TRBJ1-5; D call uncertain. There are 15 residues in the CDR3. Germline lookup yields CDR1 SGHTA and CDR2 FQGNSA. Trimming left V 1 base short and J 3 bases short, with 10 bases between. The CDR3 DNA reads TGTGCCAGCAGCTTAGGTTCGGAGTACAATCAGCCCCAGCATTTT. It encodes CASSLGSEYNQPQHF.